One sample yielded the 4 T cell receptor beta chains listed below, sequenced in a study of cytomegalovirus exposure and HLA in healthy donors. 13 Jbeta primers and 60 Vbeta primers were used for the PCR. TCRdb keeps only in-frame clones here, not all; method: immunoSEQ multiplex PCR. The data hold roughly 130,000 clones, with roughly 79% observed a single time. What was sequenced was PBMCs. The receptors shown here come from a man aged 18 to 30 in good health and CMV-seronegative.

The chain couples TRBV30 to TRBJ2-5, with 8 nucleotides matching TRBD2. The length of the CDR3 is 12 residues. Trimming at V came to 3 bases and at J to 4 bases, leaving 1 base not matched to a gene. The germline CDR1 and CDR2 sequences are GTSNPN and SVGIG (reference sequence). The CDR3 DNA reads TGTGCCTGGAGCGGGGGGGGAGAGACCCAGTACTTC. Translated: CAWSGGGETQYF.

The chain employs TRBV5-1 and TRBJ2-2; 7 bases are a match to TRBD1. The CDR3 extends over 14 amino acids. Germline lookup yields CDR1 SGHRS and CDR2 YFSETQ. J gave up 5 bases and V 4 bases, and 5 bases lay outside the gene matches. In DNA form, the CDR3 reads TGCGCCAGCAGCGGGACAGCCGCTACCGGGGAGCTGTTTTTT. It translates to CASSGTAATGELFF.

The rearrangement uses TRBV19 and TRBJ1-2; TRBD1 matches at 9 bases. Per the germline V gene, CDR1 is LNHDA and CDR2 is SQIVND (reference sequence). The CDR3 sequence is 15 residues long. The J segment lost 2 bases and the V segment lost 4 bases, leaving 5 bases of the junction unmatched. The DNA of the CDR3 is TGTGCCAGTAGTAGGACAGGGGTCGGGAACTATGGCTACACCTTC. This encodes CASSRTGVGNYGYTF. The entire variable domain, with the rest obtained from reference TRBV19 and TRBJ1-2, is as follows: DGGITQSPKYLFRKEGQNVTLSCEQNLNHDAMYWYRQDPGQGLRLIYYSQIVNDFQKGDIAEGYSVSREKKESFPLTVTSAQKNPTAFYLCASSRTGVGNYGYTFGSGTRLTVV.

The chain employs TRBV11-2 and TRBJ2-7; a weak D match, TRBD1 (5 bases). V was pared by 1 base and J by 1 base, with 8 bases between. Germline V CDR1 and CDR2: SGHAT, FQNNGV. CDR3 size: 14 residues. The CDR3 bases are TGTGCCAGCAGCTTAGCGAGGACATCCTACGAGCAGTACTTC. It translates to CASSLARTSYEQYF.